This TCR beta chain is drawn from a study of regulatory T cells in long-lasting Graves disease. Study as a whole: Persistent Graves' disease required over 5 years of antithyroid drugs and positive TSH receptor antibodies.

Findings of the study overall: Sample size, which was small, may have reduced accuracy.

Germline-derived CDR1 and CDR2 are LNHDA and SQIVND (reference sequence). The V and J ends lost 7 bases and 3 bases respectively, with 9 bases between them. This CDR3 has 12 amino acids. Construction of the TCR beta libraries employed iRepertoire HTBI primers in conjunction with Arm-PCR of CDR3 regions. TCRdb itself ran the multiplex PCR reads through MiXCR, one entry per CDR3 protein. The data show almost 350,000 distinct CDR3 sequences, with less than 20% seen just once and 29% held by the top ten. Time point of the sample: persistent/refractory GD, antithyroid drugs over 5 years with positive TRAb. The TCR library used RNA extracted from PBMCs. A few counts support this clonotype. Its antigen is not identified.

V usage is TRBV19 and J usage is TRBJ1-2; D remains ambiguous. The receptor was derived from a female donor with Graves disease. The source was peripheral blood mononuclear cells (PBMCs), collected when the disease was refractory, from a patient treated with antithyroid drugs. CDR3 DNA sequence: TGTGCCAGTATCTCCGCAGACTATGGCTACACCTTC. Protein: CASISADYGYTF. The complete variable domain, with remaining parts taken from reference TRBV19 and TRBJ1-2, reads DGGITQSPKYLFRKEGQNVTLSCEQNLNHDAMYWYRQDPGQGLRLIYYSQIVNDFQKGDIAEGYSVSREKKESFPLTVTSAQKNPTAFYLCASISADYGYTFGSGTRLTVV.